Listed here are 5 T cell receptor beta chains from one sample, sequenced in a study of blood T cell repertoires in COVID-19. Sequencing was performed with immunoSEQ multiplex PCR; in TCRdb, only in-frame clones are kept and a portion is missing. The sample gives roughly 200,000 clones, 85% to 90% of which show up once; roughly 7.7% is in the top ten. Sample: peripheral blood. Every receptor here comes from a woman aged 60-75 years with acute or convalescent COVID-19.

The chain uses TRBV5-1 and TRBJ1-1; D possibly corresponds to TRBD1 (5 bases). Per germline, CDR1 SGHRS and CDR2 YFSETQ. The CDR3 sequence is 14 residues long. With 0 bases removed from V and 1 base from J, the gap between germline ends came to 7 bases. This CDR3 reads CASSLAGGNTEAFF. In DNA, the CDR3 is TGCGCCAGCAGCTTGGCCGGGGGGAACACTGAAGCTTTCTTT.

This sequence joins TRBV12-5 and TRBJ1-1; 7 bases map to TRBD1. Per the germline V gene, CDR1 is LGHNT and CDR2 is FRNRAP. The J segment lost 8 bases and the V segment lost 3 bases, leaving 3 bases of the junction unmatched. CDR3 length: 12 residues. CDR3 bases: TGTGCTAGTGGTTTCTTGACAGGGGAAGCTTTCTTT. It is translated as CASGFLTGEAFF.

The sample holds one count of this clone. The CDR3 loop is CASRGGFDGGIGSNQPQHF. Here the CDR3 DNA reads TGTGCCAGCAGGGGAGGGTTCGATGGGGGGATCGGGAGCAATCAGCCCCAGCATTTT. The chain is built from TRBV7-9 and TRBJ1-5; TRBD1 is a possible D gene (5 bases). The length of the CDR3 is 19 residues. V gave up 6 bases and J gave up 1 base, with 25 bases separating them. Germline V gene sequence: CDR1 SEHNR, CDR2 FQNEAQ (reference sequence). The full variable domain, its missing parts supplied by reference TRBV7-9 and TRBJ1-5, is DTGVSQNPRHKITKRGQNVTFRCDPISEHNRLYWYRQTLGQGPEFLTYFQNEAQLEKSRLLSDRFSAERPKGSFSTLEIQRTEQGDSAMYLCASRGGFDGGIGSNQPQHFGDGTRLSIL.

The J gene is TRBJ1-1, the V gene TRBV9; D is perhaps TRBD1 (6 bases). The ends were cut back, 2 bases at V and 3 bases at J, with 11 bases in the middle. Looked up from germline, CDR1 is SGDLS and CDR2 is YYNGEE. The length of the CDR3 is 14 residues. Here the CDR3 reads CASSVRQGHTEAFF. In DNA, the CDR3 is TGTGCCAGCAGCGTCCGGCAGGGGCACACTGAAGCTTTCTTT. The complete variable domain, with remaining parts taken from reference TRBV9 and TRBJ1-1, reads DSGVTQTPKHLITATGQRVTLRCSPRSGDLSVYWYQQSLDQGLQFLIQYYNGEERAKGNILERFSAQQFPDLHSELNLSSLELGDSALYFCASSVRQGHTEAFFGQGTRLTVV.

The chain carries TRBV6-4 and TRBJ2-1; 7 nucleotides agree with TRBD1. V shed 4 bases, J shed 2 bases, and the junction held 5 bases outside the gene matches. The length of the CDR3 is 15 residues. CDR1 is MRHNA and CDR2 is SNTAGT in the germline V gene. CDR3: CASSAGTDPYNEQFF. The CDR3 DNA reads as TGTGCCAGCAGTGCCGGGACAGATCCCTACAATGAGCAGTTCTTC.